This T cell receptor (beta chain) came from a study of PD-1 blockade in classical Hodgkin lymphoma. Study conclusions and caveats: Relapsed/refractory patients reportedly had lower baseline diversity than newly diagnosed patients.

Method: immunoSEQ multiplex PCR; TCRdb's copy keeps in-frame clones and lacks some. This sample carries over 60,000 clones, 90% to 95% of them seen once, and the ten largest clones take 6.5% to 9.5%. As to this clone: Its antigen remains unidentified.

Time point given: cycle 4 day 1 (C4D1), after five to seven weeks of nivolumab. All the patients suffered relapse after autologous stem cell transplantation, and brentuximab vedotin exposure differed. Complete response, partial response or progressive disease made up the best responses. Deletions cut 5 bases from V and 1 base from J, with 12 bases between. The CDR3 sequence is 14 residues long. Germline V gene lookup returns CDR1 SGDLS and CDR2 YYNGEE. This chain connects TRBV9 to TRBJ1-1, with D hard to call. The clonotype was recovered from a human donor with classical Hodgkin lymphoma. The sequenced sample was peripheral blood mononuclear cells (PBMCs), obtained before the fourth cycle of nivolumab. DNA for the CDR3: TGTGCCAGCAGTCGGGGTGTCGAGAACACTGAAGCTTTCTTT. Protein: CASSRGVENTEAFF.